The text below deals with one TCR beta chain. This clonotype was counted at least ten times. Its recognized antigen is unknown. Per-base qualities were not stored, and no clone one base away is much larger. Sequencing relied on an Illumina HiSeq 2500. TCR beta libraries were prepared by quantitative 5'-RACE with molecular barcodes. Per the original workflow: A new computational method based on a probabilistic model of VDJ rearrangement was used to identify disease-linked TCR variants. In TCRdb, the public reads were trimmed at Q25 with fastp and aligned with MiXCR, with productive beta chains retained. A single entry per CDR3 protein holds the most common genes and DNA from its merged rows. What appears here as the V and J calls and clone size reflects TCRdb's work, not the paper's. This sample holds around 890,000 distinct CDR3 sequences; around 11% were observed only once. Clones ranked in the top ten supply about 0.5% of the sample.

The data stem from a study of CD8 T cells in ankylosing spondylitis (TCRdb year 2017). In terms of the full investigation: The study profiled T cell receptor beta repertoires in healthy donors and ankylosing spondylitis patients to find disease-linked TCR variants. The whole study cohort included under 140 healthy donors and roughly 24 ankylosing spondylitis patients. Peripheral blood samples were taken, and synovial fluid was additionally collected from ankylosing spondylitis patients.

Measured from the cysteine to the phenylalanine, the CDR3 is 14 residues long. Of the read, only the CDR3 DNA is kept; its 42 bases are in frame from base 1. V has 1 base trimmed and J has 1 base trimmed; junction bases matching no gene number 0. From the germline V gene (reference sequence), CDR1 is DFQATT and CDR2 is SNEGSKA. Findings and caveats that apply to the study as a whole: Blood from ankylosing spondylitis patients appeared to be characterized by a TCR beta motif made up of several highly homologous amino acid variants. Some motif variants had previously been reported in the synovial fluid and blood of reactive arthritis patients, which suggests shared mechanisms of disease initiation. The disease-linked clones showed a CD8+ phenotype and occurred at relatively low frequencies in peripheral blood. According to the report, matched synovial fluid samples from ankylosing spondylitis patients were significantly enriched for the disease-linked clones.

The chain employs TRBV20-1 and TRBJ2-2, with TRBD2 matching 7 junction bases. This clonotype originated in a male donor with ankylosing spondylitis. Sequenced material: blood, either unsorted or a sorted T cell fraction (not recorded which). The DNA sequence follows: TGCAGTGCTAGAGCGGGGGGGAACACCGGGGAGCTGTTTTTT. Its translation reads: CSARAGGNTGELFF.